This T cell receptor (beta chain) is drawn from a study of vaccination effects on CD4 cells after COVID-19. ViraFEST used viral peptide pools to expand antigen-specific CD4+ T cells before sequencing. At the end of over 8 days of culture, CD4+ T cells were isolated. Negative nucleocapsid antibody tests before and after vaccination confirmed no previous SARS-CoV-2 infection. The germline V gene has CDR1 SEHNR and CDR2 FQNEAQ (reference sequence). The CDR3 loop spans 16 amino acids. J lost 2 bases, V lost 5 bases, and 8 bases had no gene match. The method was immunoSEQ multiplex PCR; TCRdb's version includes in-frame clones alone and lacks a portion of them. The table includes about 73,000 clones, approximately 72% detected once. On this clone: The target antigen is unknown.

The input for sequencing was CD4+ T cells from PBMCs cultured with HCoV-NL63 spike peptides, taken before COVID-19 vaccination. V usage is TRBV7-9 and J usage is TRBJ2-3; 9 bases fit TRBD1. This TCR came from a human donor who received a COVID-19 vaccine. CDR3 in DNA: TGTGCCAGCAGCCTCGGACAGGGGAAATTCACAGATACGCAGTATTTT. It encodes CASSLGQGKFTDTQYF.